The following is a T cell receptor beta chain sequence with its context. Profiling relied on immunoSEQ multiplex PCR, and the TCRdb table lists in-frame clones only, not all of them. The sample lists 85,000 to 130,000 clones; 93% were seen once. This sample was included in a study of siplizumab effects on memory and regulatory T cells. This clonotype was sampled from a human donor in good health. The sample comprised Tregs sorted from blood.

CDR3 sequence (DNA): TGTGCCAGCAGTGGGGGACTCTATGGCTACACCTTC. This codes for CASSGGLYGYTF. This chain uses TRBV25-1 with TRBJ1-2, with D perhaps TRBD1 (5 bases). Trimming shortened V by 4 bases and J by 4 bases, and 7 bases separated the two germline ends. This CDR3 region has 12 residues. Per germline, CDR1 MGHDK and CDR2 SYGVNS.